Listed here is a single TCR beta chain. As for time point: after dendritic cell vaccination, including at tumor progression/relapse. Input was 2 to 2.5 ug genomic DNA, or all available if less. The PCR used 60 V beta and 13 J beta primers. Here immunoSEQ multiplex PCR was the method, and the copy in TCRdb shows in-frame clones only, minus some. The repertoire holds 100,000 or so clones, with 65% to 85% as singletons. This sample is drawn from a study of glioma-infiltrating T cells after dendritic cell vaccination. Across the whole study: Treatment, given 2003 to 2012, was autologous tumor lysate-pulsed dendritic cell vaccination. Patients received three intradermal dendritic cell vaccine injections at biweekly intervals.

Germline lookup yields CDR1 MDHEN and CDR2 SYDVKM. This CDR3 has 16 amino acids. Trimming stripped 7 bases from V and 3 bases from J, with 21 bases between. J is TRBJ1-1 and V is TRBV28; D remains ambiguous. Material: blood, obtained after dendritic cell vaccination. This TCR was sampled from a human donor with glioblastoma. CDR3 sequence (DNA): TGTGCCAGCACCTCCCTGAAGAGGGCTTGGGACACTGAAGCTTTCTTT. Protein product: CASTSLKRAWDTEAFF. The full variable domain, completed using reference TRBV28 and TRBJ1-1, is DVKVTQSSRYLVKRTGEKVFLECVQDMDHENMFWYRQDPGLGLRLIYFSYDVKMKEKGDIPEGYSVSREKKERFSLILESASTNQTSMYLCASTSLKRAWDTEAFFGQGTRLTVV.